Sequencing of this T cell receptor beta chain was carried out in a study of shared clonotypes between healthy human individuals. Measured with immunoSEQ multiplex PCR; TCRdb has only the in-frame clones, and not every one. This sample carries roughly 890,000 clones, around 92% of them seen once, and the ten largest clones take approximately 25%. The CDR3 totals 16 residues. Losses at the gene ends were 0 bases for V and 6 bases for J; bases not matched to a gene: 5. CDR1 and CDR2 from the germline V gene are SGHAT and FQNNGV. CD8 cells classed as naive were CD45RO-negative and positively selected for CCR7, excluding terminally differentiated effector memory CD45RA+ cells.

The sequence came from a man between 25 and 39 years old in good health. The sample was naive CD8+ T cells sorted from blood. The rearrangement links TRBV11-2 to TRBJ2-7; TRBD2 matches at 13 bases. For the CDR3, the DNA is TGTGCCAGCAGCTTAGATCCCGGACTAGCGGGAGTCGAGCAGTACTTC. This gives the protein CASSLDPGLAGVEQYF.